Listed here are 8 T cell receptor beta chains from one sample, sequenced in a study of cytomegalovirus exposure and HLA in healthy donors. The PCR employed 60 Vbeta primers together with 13 Jbeta primers. Data came from immunoSEQ multiplex PCR; TCRdb stores just in-frame clones and leaves some out. Among under 200,000 clones listed, approximately 79% were seen once. Sequencing was done on a sample of PBMCs. The receptors originated from a male donor in good health and CMV-seronegative.

V usage is TRBV27 and J usage is TRBJ2-5; TRBD2 matches 7 bases. From germline, CDR1 is MNHEY and CDR2 SMNVEV (reference sequence). V was clipped by 8 bases and J by 2 bases; unmatched bases: 11. The CDR3 sequence is 15 residues long. CDR3 residues: CASGGGGFWQETQYF. CDR3 sequence (DNA): TGTGCCAGCGGTGGGGGGGGGTTTTGGCAAGAGACCCAGTACTTC.

The chain employs TRBV7-9 and TRBJ1-2; 8 bases are shared with TRBD1. This CDR3 has 14 residues. In germline, CDR1 is SEHNR, CDR2 FQNEAQ (reference sequence). Unmatched junction bases numbered 7, after V lost 2 bases and J lost 8 bases. For the CDR3, the DNA is TGTGCCAGCAGCTTACCGGGACAGGTCGGCGGCTACACCTTC. This encodes CASSLPGQVGGYTF. The variable domain in full, completed from reference TRBV7-9 and TRBJ1-2, reads DTGVSQNPRHKITKRGQNVTFRCDPISEHNRLYWYRQTLGQGPEFLTYFQNEAQLEKSRLLSDRFSAERPKGSFSTLEIQRTEQGDSAMYLCASSLPGQVGGYTFGSGTRLTVV.

This chain uses TRBV18 with TRBJ2-7, with 11 bases fitting TRBD2. This CDR3 has 16 amino acids. Germline CDR1 and CDR2: KGHSH and LQKENI. Unmatched junction bases numbered 12, after V lost 4 bases and J lost 7 bases. For the CDR3, the DNA is TGTGCCAGCTCACAGATTTCTAGCGGGGGGCGAGGAGAGCAGTACTTC. Residues: CASSQISSGGRGEQYF.

The V and J genes are TRBV19 and TRBJ2-7; 7 bases are a match to TRBD1. Germline-derived CDR1 and CDR2 are LNHDA and SQIVND (reference sequence). This CDR3 region has 13 residues. J was trimmed by 7 bases and V by 8 bases; bases with no gene match: 11. CDR3 sequence reads: CASGDSRSNEQYF. The CDR3 DNA follows: TGTGCCAGTGGGGACAGCCGTTCGAATGAGCAGTACTTC.

The genes are TRBV28 and TRBJ2-7; a weak D match, TRBD1 (6 bases). CDR3 length: 12 residues. V was pared by 5 bases and J by 2 bases, with 7 bases between. Germline CDR1 reads MDHEN; CDR2 reads SYDVKM. CDR3 sequence: CASSRGTYEQYF. DNA for the CDR3: TGTGCCAGCAGTAGGGGGACCTACGAGCAGTACTTC. Full variable domain (missing parts from reference TRBV28 and TRBJ2-7): DVKVTQSSRYLVKRTGEKVFLECVQDMDHENMFWYRQDPGLGLRLIYFSYDVKMKEKGDIPEGYSVSREKKERFSLILESASTNQTSMYLCASSRGTYEQYFGPGTRLTVT.

The rearrangement joins TRBV19 to TRBJ2-1; no definite D call. V was trimmed by 5 bases and J by 10 bases, leaving 9 bases between them. The germline CDR1 and CDR2 sequences are LNHDA and SQIVND (reference sequence). The CDR3 sequence is 11 residues long. The DNA of the CDR3 is TGTGCCAGTAGTGTGGAGAGCGAGCAGTTCTTC. Its translation is CASSVESEQFF. Based on the CDR3 plus reference TRBV19 and TRBJ2-1, the full variable domain is DGGITQSPKYLFRKEGQNVTLSCEQNLNHDAMYWYRQDPGQGLRLIYYSQIVNDFQKGDIAEGYSVSREKKESFPLTVTSAQKNPTAFYLCASSVESEQFFGPGTRLTVL.

V gene TRBV5-8 combines with J gene TRBJ2-1, with D maybe TRBD1 (7 bases). The CDR3 consists of 15 residues. The V end lost 0 bases, the J end lost 3 bases, and 10 bases lay between the germline ends. CDR1 is SGHTS and CDR2 is YDEGEE in the germline V gene. In DNA form, the CDR3 reads TGTGCCAGCAGCTTGGCGGGGGACAGCTACAATGAGCAGTTCTTC. Translation: CASSLAGDSYNEQFF.

This chain connects TRBV10-1 to TRBJ2-3; D is possibly TRBD2 (7 bases). V was pared by 8 bases and J by 5 bases, with 11 bases between. The CDR3 has 12 residues. From germline, CDR1 is WNHNN and CDR2 SYGVQD (reference sequence). The CDR3 DNA is TGCGCCAGCCGGGGGGCGGGAGATACGCAGTATTTT. The encoded protein is CASRGAGDTQYF.